This TCR beta chain was sequenced in a study of blood T cell repertoires in COVID-19. This clone has more than one count but fewer than ten. The table came from immunoSEQ multiplex PCR; TCRdb's copy has only in-frame clones and leaves some out. Of 200,000 to 250,000 clones listed, about 83% were seen once; the top ten hold 1.3%. This CDR3 spans 16 amino acids. Germline assignment: CDR1 SEHNR and CDR2 FQNEAQ (reference sequence). The trim removed 2 bases at V and 4 bases at J, leaving 6 bases unmatched. Enrolment of Seattle patients took place during active infection, and they were followed longitudinally.

V usage is TRBV7-9 and J usage is TRBJ1-2; 11 nucleotides match TRBD1. Sequencing was carried out using peripheral blood. The receptor was derived from a woman aged 25 to 39 with COVID-19, enrolled during active disease. CDR3 sequence reads: CASSLSRTGGGYGYTF. For the CDR3, the DNA is TGTGCCAGCAGCTTATCCCGGACAGGGGGCGGCTATGGCTACACCTTC.